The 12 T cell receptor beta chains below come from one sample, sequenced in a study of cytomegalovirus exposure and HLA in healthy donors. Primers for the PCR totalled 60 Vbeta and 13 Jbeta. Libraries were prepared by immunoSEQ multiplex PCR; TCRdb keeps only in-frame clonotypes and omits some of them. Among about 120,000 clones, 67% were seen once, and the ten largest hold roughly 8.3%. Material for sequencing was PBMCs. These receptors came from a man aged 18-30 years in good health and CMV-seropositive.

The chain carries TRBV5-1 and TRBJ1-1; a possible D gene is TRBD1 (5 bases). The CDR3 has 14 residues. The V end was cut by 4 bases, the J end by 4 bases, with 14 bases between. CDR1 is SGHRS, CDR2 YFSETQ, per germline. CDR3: CASSLSLRATEAFF. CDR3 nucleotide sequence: TGCGCCAGCAGCCTCTCGCTCAGGGCCACTGAAGCTTTCTTT.

Here the CDR3 DNA reads TGTGCCTGGAGTCCTACCGCCGCTAGCTATGGCTACACCTTC. Protein product: CAWSPTAASYGYTF. V and J are TRBV30 and TRBJ1-2; no reliable D call. The CDR3 is 14 residues long. The V gene's germline CDR1 is GTSNPN and CDR2 SVGIG (reference sequence). The V end lost 2 bases, the J end lost 4 bases, and 14 bases lay between the germline ends.

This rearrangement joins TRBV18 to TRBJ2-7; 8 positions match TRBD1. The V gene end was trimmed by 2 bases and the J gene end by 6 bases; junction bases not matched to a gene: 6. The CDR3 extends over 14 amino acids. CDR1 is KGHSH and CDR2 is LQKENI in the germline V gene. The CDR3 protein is CASSPFTGGSEQYV. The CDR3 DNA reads TGTGCCAGCTCACCATTCACAGGGGGGAGCGAGCAGTACGTC.

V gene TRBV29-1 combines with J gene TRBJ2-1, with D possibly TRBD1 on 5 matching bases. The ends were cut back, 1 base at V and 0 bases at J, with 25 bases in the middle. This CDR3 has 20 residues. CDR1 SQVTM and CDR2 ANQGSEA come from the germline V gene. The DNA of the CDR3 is TGCAGCGTTGAAGCTATCAGGGCAGCTATTCACTATAACTCCTACAATGAGCAGTTCTTC. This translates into CSVEAIRAAIHYNSYNEQFF.

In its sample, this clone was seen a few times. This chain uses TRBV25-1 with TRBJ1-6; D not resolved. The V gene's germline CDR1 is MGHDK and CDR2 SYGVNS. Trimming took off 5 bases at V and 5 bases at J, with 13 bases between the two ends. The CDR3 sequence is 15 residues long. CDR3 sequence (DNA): TGTGCCAGCAGTAGTCGTGAGACTCATAATTCACCCCTCCACTTT. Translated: CASSSRETHNSPLHF.

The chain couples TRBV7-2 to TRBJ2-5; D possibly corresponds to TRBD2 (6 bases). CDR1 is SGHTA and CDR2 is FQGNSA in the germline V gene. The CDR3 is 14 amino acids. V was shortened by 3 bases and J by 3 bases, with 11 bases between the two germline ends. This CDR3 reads CASSFWWGEETQYF. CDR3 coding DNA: TGTGCCAGCAGCTTCTGGTGGGGGGAAGAGACCCAGTACTTC.

CDR3 loop: CAWSPIGGQGNQPQHF. DNA for the CDR3: TGTGCCTGGAGTCCCATTGGGGGACAGGGTAATCAGCCCCAGCATTTT. This sequence joins TRBV30 and TRBJ1-5; 9 nucleotides match TRBD1. The CDR3 totals 16 residues. The V and J ends lost 2 bases and 4 bases, in that order; junction bases with no gene match: 9. Germline V gives CDR1 GTSNPN, CDR2 SVGIG (reference sequence).

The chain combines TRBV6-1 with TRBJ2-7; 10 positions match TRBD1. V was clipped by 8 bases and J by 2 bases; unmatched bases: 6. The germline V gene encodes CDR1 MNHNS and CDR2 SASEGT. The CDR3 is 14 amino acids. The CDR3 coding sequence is TGTGCCAGCGAGACGGGGACAGGGGCCTACGAGCAGTACTTC. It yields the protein CASETGTGAYEQYF.

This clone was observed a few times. This chain's CDR3 is CASSPRESHSNQPQHF. In DNA form, the CDR3 reads TGTGCCAGCAGCCCCCGAGAGTCCCACAGCAATCAGCCCCAGCATTTT. This chain joins TRBV5-5 and TRBJ1-5; D is ambiguous. The CDR3 totals 16 residues. CDR1 SGHKS and CDR2 YYEKEE come from the germline V gene (reference sequence). V shed 4 bases and J shed 1 base, with 15 bases lying between them.

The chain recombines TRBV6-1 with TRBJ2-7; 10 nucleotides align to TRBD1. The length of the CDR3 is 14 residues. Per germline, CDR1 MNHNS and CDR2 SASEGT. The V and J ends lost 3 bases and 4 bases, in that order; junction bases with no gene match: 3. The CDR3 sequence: CASSDRQGAYEQYV. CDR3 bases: TGTGCCAGCAGTGACCGACAGGGGGCTTACGAGCAGTACGTC.

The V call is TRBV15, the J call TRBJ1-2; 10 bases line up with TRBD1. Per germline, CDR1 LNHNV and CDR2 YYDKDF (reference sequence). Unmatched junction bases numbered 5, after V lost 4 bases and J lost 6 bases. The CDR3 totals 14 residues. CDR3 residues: CATSIRDRGHGYTF. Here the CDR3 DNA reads TGTGCCACCAGCATTCGGGACAGGGGCCATGGCTACACCTTC.

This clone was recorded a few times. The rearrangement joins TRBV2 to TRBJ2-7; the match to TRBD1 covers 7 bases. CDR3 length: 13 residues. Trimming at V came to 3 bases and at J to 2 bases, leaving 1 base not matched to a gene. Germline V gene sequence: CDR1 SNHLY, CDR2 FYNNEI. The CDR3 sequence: CASSEGQTYEQYV. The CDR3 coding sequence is TGTGCCAGCAGTGAGGGACAGACCTACGAGCAGTACGTC.